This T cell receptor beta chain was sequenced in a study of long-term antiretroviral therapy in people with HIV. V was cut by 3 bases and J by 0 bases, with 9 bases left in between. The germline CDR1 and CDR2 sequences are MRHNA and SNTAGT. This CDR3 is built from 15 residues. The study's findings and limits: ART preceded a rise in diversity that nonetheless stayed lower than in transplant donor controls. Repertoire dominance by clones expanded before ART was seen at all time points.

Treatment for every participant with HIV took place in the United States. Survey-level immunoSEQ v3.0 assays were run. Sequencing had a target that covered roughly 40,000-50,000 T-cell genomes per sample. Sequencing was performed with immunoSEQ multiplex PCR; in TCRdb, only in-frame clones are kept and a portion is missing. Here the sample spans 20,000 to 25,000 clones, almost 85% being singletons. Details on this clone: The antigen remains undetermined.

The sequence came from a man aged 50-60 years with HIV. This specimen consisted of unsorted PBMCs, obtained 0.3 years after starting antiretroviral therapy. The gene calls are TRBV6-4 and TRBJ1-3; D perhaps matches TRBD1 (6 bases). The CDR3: CASSETGSSGNTIYF. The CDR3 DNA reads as TGTGCCAGCAGTGAAACAGGGAGCTCTGGAAACACCATATATTTT.